The entry that follows covers one T cell receptor beta chain sequence. Terminally differentiated effector memory CD45RA+ cells were excluded by CCR7 positive selection of CD45RO-negative cells. Donation came from healthy HIV-negative adults that had no recent acute infections or vaccinations. The CDR3 covers 13 residues. The trim removed 3 bases at V and 1 base at J, leaving 1 base unmatched. Germline-derived CDR1 and CDR2 are SQVTM and ANQGSEA. The data are from a study of shared clonotypes between healthy human individuals. TCRdb's table, derived via immunoSEQ multiplex PCR, lists solely in-frame clones and lacks some. The sample lists 600,000 or so clones; 85% to 95% were seen once.

The clonotype comes from a woman in her 30s in good health. This chain links TRBV29-1 with TRBJ2-5; 8 bases match TRBD2. The sample comprised naive CD8+ T cells sorted from blood. The CDR3 DNA follows: TGCAGCGTTGATGGACTAGCCCAAGAGACCCAGTACTTC. Translated, it gives CSVDGLAQETQYF. Filled out from reference TRBV29-1 and TRBJ2-5, the complete variable domain reads SAVISQKPSRDICQRGTSLTIQCQVDSQVTMMFWYRQQPGQSLTLIATANQGSEATYESGFVIDKFPISRPNLTFSTLTVSNMSPEDSSIYLCSVDGLAQETQYFGPGTRLLVL.